The sequence of this T cell receptor (beta chain) was determined in a study of blood T cell repertoires in COVID-19. At the level of the study: Donors in the United States, Italy and Spain gave samples during acute or convalescent COVID-19. The cDNA or gDNA used as material had been derived from T cells, B-cell-depleted T cells, or PBMCs.

Membership in each cohort depended on participant-reported clinical history. Under the authors' procedure: Quantification of nucleated cells was approximated via reference gene primer amplification. Sequenced by immunoSEQ multiplex PCR; TCRdb stores in-frame clones only, minus some. That table gives V, J and clone size, and the DNA gave D and trimming. The sample holds about 210,000 clones, about nine tenths seen once. The CDR3 loop spans 15 amino acids. CDR1 is SNHLY, CDR2 FYNNEI, per germline. V lost 7 bases, J lost 7 bases, and 10 bases stayed unmatched. J is TRBJ2-1 and V is TRBV2; 10 bases line up with TRBD2. Sequencing input: PBMCs or T cells enriched from blood (not recorded which). The source of this sequence is a man between 18 and 29 years old with acute COVID-19. The CDR3 DNA reads as TGTGCCAGCAAAGCGGGAGGGCTAGGTAGGAATGAGCAGTTCTTC. This codes for CASKAGGLGRNEQFF. The full variable domain, with the rest looked up from reference TRBV2 and TRBJ2-1, is EPEVTQTPSHQVTQMGQEVILRCVPISNHLYFYWYRQILGQKVEFLVSFYNNEISEKSEIFDDQFSVERPDGSNFTLKIRSTKLEDSAMYFCASKAGGLGRNEQFFGPGTRLTVL.